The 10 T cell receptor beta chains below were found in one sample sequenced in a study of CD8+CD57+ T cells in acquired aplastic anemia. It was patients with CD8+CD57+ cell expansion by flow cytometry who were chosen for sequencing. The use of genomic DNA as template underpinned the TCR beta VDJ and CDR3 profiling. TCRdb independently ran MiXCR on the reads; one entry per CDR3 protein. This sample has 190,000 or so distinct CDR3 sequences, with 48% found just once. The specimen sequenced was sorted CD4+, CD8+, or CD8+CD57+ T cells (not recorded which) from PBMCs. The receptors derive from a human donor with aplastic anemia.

This CDR3 reads CASSLVPLGEGGGYTF. CDR3 coding DNA: TGTGCCAGCAGCTTAGTGCCCCTTGGGGAGGGCGGTGGCTACACCTTC. The chain links TRBV7-6 to TRBJ1-2, with D unresolved. Germline CDR1 reads SGHVS; CDR2 reads FNYEAQ. CDR3 size: 16 residues. Trimming shortened V by 1 base and J by 7 bases, and 19 bases separated the two germline ends. Full variable domain (remainder filled in from reference TRBV7-6 and TRBJ1-2): GAGVSQSPRYKVTKRGQDVALRCDPISGHVSLYWYRQALGQGPEFLTYFNYEAQQDKSGLPNDRFSAERPEGSISTLTIQRTEQRDSAMYRCASSLVPLGEGGGYTFGSGTRLTVV.

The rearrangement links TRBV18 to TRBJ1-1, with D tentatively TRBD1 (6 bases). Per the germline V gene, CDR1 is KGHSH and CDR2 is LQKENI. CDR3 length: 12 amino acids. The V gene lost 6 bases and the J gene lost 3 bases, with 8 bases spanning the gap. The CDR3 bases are TGTGCCAGCTCTAGGGGGGACACTGAAGCTTTCTTT. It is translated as CASSRGDTEAFF.

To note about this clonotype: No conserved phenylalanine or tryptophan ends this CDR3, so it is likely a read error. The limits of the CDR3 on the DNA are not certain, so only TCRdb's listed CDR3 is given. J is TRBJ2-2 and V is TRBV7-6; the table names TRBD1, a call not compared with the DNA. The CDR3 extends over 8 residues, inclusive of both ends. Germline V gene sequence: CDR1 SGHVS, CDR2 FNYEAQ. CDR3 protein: CASSGGDR.

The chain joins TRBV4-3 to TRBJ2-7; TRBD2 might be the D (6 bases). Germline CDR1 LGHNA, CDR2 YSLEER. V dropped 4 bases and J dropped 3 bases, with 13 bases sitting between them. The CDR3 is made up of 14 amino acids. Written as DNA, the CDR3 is TGCGCCAGCAGCCCCTCGGTGGGGGGCTACGAGCAGTACTTC. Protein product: CASSPSVGGYEQYF.

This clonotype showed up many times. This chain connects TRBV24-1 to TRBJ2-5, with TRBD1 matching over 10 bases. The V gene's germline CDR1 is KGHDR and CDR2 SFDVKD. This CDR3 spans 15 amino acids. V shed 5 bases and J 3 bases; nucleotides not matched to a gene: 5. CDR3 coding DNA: TGTGCCACCAGTGGCTCAGGGACAGGGGAAGAGACCCAGTACTTC. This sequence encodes CATSGSGTGEETQYF.

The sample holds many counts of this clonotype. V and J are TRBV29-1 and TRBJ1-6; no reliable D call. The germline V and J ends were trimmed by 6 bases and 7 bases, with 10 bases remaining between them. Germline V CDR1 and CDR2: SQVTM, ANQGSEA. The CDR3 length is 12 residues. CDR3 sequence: CSVADPNSPLHF. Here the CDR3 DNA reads TGCAGCGTCGCCGACCCCAATTCACCCCTCCACTTT.

This CDR3 reads CATSRGTVEAFF. CDR3 DNA sequence: TGTGCCACCAGCAGGGGGACAGTCGAAGCTTTCTTT. The V gene is TRBV15, the J gene TRBJ1-1, with TRBD1 matching 7 bases. The CDR3 spans 12 residues. The germline V gene has CDR1 LNHNV and CDR2 YYDKDF (reference sequence). J gave up 8 bases and V 3 bases, and 3 bases lay outside the gene matches.

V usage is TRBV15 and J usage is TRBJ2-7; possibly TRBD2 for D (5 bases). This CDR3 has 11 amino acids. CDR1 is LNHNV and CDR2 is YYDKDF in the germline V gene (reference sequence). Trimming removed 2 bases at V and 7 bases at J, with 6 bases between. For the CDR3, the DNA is TGTGCCACCAGCAGAACGGGGGAGCAGTACTTC. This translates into CATSRTGEQYF.

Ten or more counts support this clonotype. The CDR3 here is CASSEATGEAFF. CDR3 in DNA: TGTGCCAGCAGTGAAGCGACAGGTGAAGCTTTCTTT. The V gene is TRBV2, the J gene TRBJ1-1; D is possibly TRBD1 (6 bases). The CDR3 loop spans 12 amino acids. Deletions cut 0 bases from V and 7 bases from J, with 6 bases between. CDR1 is SNHLY and CDR2 is FYNNEI in the germline V gene.

The CDR3 sequence: CASSIGQGAYEQYF. CDR3 DNA sequence: TGTGCCAGTAGTATAGGACAGGGGGCCTACGAGCAGTACTTC. The chain links TRBV19 to TRBJ2-7, with 9 bases fitting TRBD1. CDR1 and CDR2 from the germline V gene are LNHDA and SQIVND (reference sequence). J was trimmed by 2 bases and V by 1 base; bases with no gene match: 0. The CDR3 consists of 14 residues.